This is a list of T cell receptor beta chains from one sample in a study of cytomegalovirus exposure and HLA in healthy donors. Generated by immunoSEQ multiplex PCR, the TCRdb table keeps only in-frame clones and is missing some. The data contain about 130,000 clones, 80% of them singletons. Sequenced input: PBMCs. The receptor source for this set is a man aged 35-49 years in good health and CMV-seronegative. Each CDR3 is given with its conserved first and last residue. D genes are given only for firm matches. A row's size may be missing; if present it is once, few, many or a size class.

D | J | size | V | CDR3 | DNA
. | TRBJ1-2 | . | TRBV5-6 | CASSLASGGYTF | TGTGCCAGCAGCTTGGCTAGCGGAGGCTACACCTTC
TRBD1 | TRBJ1-5 | . | TRBV27 | CASSLSTTGGRQPQHF | TGTGCCAGCAGTTTATCCACTACAGGGGGCAGGCAGCCCCAGCATTTT
TRBD1 | TRBJ1-5 | . | TRBV10-3 | CAISGQGVSNQPQHF | TGTGCCATCAGTGGACAGGGGGTTAGCAATCAGCCCCAGCATTTT
. | TRBJ1-3 | . | TRBV30 | CAWSGGYTIYF | TGTGCCTGGAGTGGGGGCTACACCATATATTTT
TRBD2 | TRBJ2-1 | . | TRBV6-1 | CASRAGLAGGNEQFF | TGTGCCAGCAGGGCCGGACTAGCGGGGGGAAATGAGCAGTTCTTC
. | TRBJ1-3 | . | TRBV5-1 | CASSLEGNSGNTIYF | TGCGCCAGCAGCTTGGAGGGGAACTCTGGAAACACCATATATTTT
TRBD1 | TRBJ2-7 | . | TRBV6-1 | CATLGWDRITYEQYF | TGTGCCACCTTGGGCTGGGACAGGATAACCTACGAGCAGTACTTC
TRBD1 | TRBJ1-4 | . | TRBV4-1 | CASSLNRDRREKLFF | TGCGCCAGCAGCCTTAACCGGGACAGACGTGAAAAACTGTTTTTT
. | TRBJ2-7 | . | TRBV2 | CASSGSAGSAYEQYF | TGTGCCAGCAGTGGGTCGGCAGGGTCTGCCTACGAGCAGTACTTC
TRBD2 | TRBJ2-5 | . | TRBV5-1 | CASSPGLAGKETQYF | TGCGCCAGCAGCCCCGGACTAGCGGGGAAAGAGACCCAGTACTTC
TRBD1 | TRBJ2-1 | . | TRBV7-9 | CASSPIEGRGQNYNEQFF | TGTGCCAGCAGCCCGATCGAGGGTAGGGGACAGAACTACAATGAGCAGTTCTTC
. | TRBJ2-1 | . | TRBV19 | CASSSQGYNEQFF | TGTGCCAGTAGTAGCCAGGGTTACAATGAGCAGTTCTTC
TRBD1 | TRBJ2-7 | . | TRBV7-3 | CASSPDRDYEQYF | TGTGCCAGCAGCCCCGACAGGGACTACGAGCAGTACTTC
TRBD1 | TRBJ2-3 | . | TRBV10-3 | CAISRDRNTDTQYF | TGTGCCATCAGCCGGGACAGGAACACAGATACGCAGTATTTT
. | TRBJ1-5 | . | TRBV6-4 | CARVAGQTSNQPQHF | TGTGCCAGGGTCGCTGGACAGACTAGCAATCAGCCCCAGCATTTT
. | TRBJ2-5 | . | TRBV29-1 | CSVAADSGETQYF | TGCAGCGTTGCCGCGGACAGTGGAGAGACCCAGTACTTC
. | TRBJ2-3 | . | TRBV6-1 | CASSDVVSTDTQYF | TGTGCCAGCAGTGATGTAGTGAGCACAGATACGCAGTATTTT
. | TRBJ1-1 | . | TRBV29-1 | CSVGRGTEAFF | TGCAGCGTTGGAAGGGGCACTGAAGCTTTCTTT
TRBD1 | TRBJ2-1 | . | TRBV2 | CASSDRGPEQFF | TGTGCCAGCAGTGACAGGGGGCCTGAGCAGTTCTTC
. | TRBJ1-1 | . | TRBV11-2 | CASSFGRNTEAFF | TGTGCCAGCAGCTTCGGGAGGAACACTGAAGCTTTCTTT
TRBD1 | TRBJ2-2 | . | TRBV10-3 | CAISRTGNTGELFF | TGTGCCATCAGTCGGACAGGGAACACCGGGGAGCTGTTTTTT
TRBD2 | TRBJ2-7 | . | TRBV27 | CASSPMGGDEQYF | TGTGCCAGCAGTCCCATGGGAGGGGACGAGCAGTACTTC
. | TRBJ1-4 | . | TRBV2 | CASREGTRSNEKLFF | TGTGCCAGCAGGGAGGGGACCCGTTCCAATGAAAAACTGTTTTTT
TRBD1 | TRBJ1-5 | few | TRBV19 | CASSGEGQGNQPQHF | TGTGCCAGTAGTGGGGAGGGACAGGGGAATCAGCCCCAGCATTTT
TRBD1 | TRBJ2-7 | few | TRBV18 | CASSLPGTGTSYEQYF | TGTGCCAGCTCACTCCCCGGGACAGGGACGTCCTACGAGCAGTACTTC
. | TRBJ1-1 | . | TRBV27 | CASSSYTINTEAFF | TGTGCCAGCAGTTCATACACAATAAACACTGAAGCTTTCTTT
. | TRBJ2-5 | . | TRBV5-4 | CASSRPGTPQETQYF | TGTGCCAGCAGCCGCCCAGGGACTCCTCAAGAGACCCAGTACTTC
. | TRBJ1-5 | . | TRBV23-1 | CASSQLLTENQPQHF | TGCGCCAGCAGTCAATTACTCACAGAGAATCAGCCCCAGCATTTT